The table lists the clone carrying this T cell receptor (beta chain) with a count of one. This sample is drawn from a study of blood T cell repertoires in COVID-19. Study-level information: Samples taken during acute and convalescent COVID-19 were collected in the United States, Italy and Spain. PBMCs, B-cell-depleted T cells, or T cells were the source of the cDNA or gDNA that made up the material.

Germline V gene lookup returns CDR1 LGHDT and CDR2 YNNKEL (reference sequence). Trimming stripped 3 bases from V and 0 bases from J, with 6 bases between. This CDR3 has 13 amino acids. Seattle enrolled patients during active infection and tracked them longitudinally. The authors' processing: The assay estimated nucleated cells by amplifying reference gene primers. Some clones are missing from TCRdb's copy, which holds only in-frame ones; the method was immunoSEQ multiplex PCR. V and J calls and clone size are those listed in that table; D and trimming were worked out from the DNA. The sample holds 350,000 to 400,000 clones, 80% to 90% seen once.

This TCR came from a woman aged 25-40 years with COVID-19, enrolled during active disease. Sequencing used peripheral blood. The chain uses TRBV3-1 (or the pseudogene TRBV3-2) and TRBJ2-7; the D is unclear. As DNA, the CDR3 is TGTGCCAGCAGCCATAGCCTCTCCTACGAGCAGTACTTC. This encodes CASSHSLSYEQYF.